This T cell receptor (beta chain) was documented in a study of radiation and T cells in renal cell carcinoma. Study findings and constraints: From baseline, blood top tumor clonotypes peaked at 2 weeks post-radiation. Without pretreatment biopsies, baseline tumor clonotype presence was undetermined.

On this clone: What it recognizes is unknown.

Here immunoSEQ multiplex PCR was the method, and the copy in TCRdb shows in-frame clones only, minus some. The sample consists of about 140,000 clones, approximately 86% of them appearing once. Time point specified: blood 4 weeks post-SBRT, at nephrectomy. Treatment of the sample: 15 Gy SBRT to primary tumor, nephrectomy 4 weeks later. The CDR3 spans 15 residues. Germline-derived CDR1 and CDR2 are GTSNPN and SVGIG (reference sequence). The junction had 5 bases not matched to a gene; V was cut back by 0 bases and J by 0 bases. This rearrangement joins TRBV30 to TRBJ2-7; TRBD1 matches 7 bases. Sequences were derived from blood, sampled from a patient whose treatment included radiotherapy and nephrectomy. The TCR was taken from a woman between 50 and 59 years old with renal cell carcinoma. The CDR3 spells CAWSVSGTVSYEQYF. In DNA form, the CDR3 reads TGTGCCTGGAGTGTTTCCGGGACAGTCTCCTACGAGCAGTACTTC.